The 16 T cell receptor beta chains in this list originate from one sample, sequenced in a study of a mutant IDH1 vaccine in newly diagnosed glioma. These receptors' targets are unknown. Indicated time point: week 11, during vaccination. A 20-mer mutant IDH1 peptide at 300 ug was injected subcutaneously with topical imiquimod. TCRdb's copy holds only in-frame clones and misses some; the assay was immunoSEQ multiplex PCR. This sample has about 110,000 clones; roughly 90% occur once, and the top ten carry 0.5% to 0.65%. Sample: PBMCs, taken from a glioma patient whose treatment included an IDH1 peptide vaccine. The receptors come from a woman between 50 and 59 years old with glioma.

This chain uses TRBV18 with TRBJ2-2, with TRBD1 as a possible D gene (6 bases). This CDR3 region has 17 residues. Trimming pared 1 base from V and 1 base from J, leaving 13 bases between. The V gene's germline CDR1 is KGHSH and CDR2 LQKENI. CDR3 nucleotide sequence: TGTGCCAGCTCACCACGCCTTTCAGGGGAGAACACCGGGGAGCTGTTTTTT. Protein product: CASSPRLSGENTGELFF.

As DNA, the CDR3 is TGTGCCAGCAGTTACTCGATAGGGAGCAATTCACCCCTCCACTTT. Translation: CASSYSIGSNSPLHF. This chain uses TRBV6-5 with TRBJ1-6; D not certain. Germline V CDR1 and CDR2: MNHEY, SVGAGI. This CDR3 has 15 amino acids. Trimming removed 0 bases at V and 7 bases at J, with 10 bases between.

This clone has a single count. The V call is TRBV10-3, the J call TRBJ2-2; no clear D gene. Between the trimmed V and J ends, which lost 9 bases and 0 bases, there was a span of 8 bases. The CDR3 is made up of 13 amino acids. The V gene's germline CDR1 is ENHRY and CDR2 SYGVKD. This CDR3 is CAILVPNTGELFF. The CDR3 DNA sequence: TGTGCCATTTTAGTTCCGAACACCGGGGAGCTGTTTTTT.

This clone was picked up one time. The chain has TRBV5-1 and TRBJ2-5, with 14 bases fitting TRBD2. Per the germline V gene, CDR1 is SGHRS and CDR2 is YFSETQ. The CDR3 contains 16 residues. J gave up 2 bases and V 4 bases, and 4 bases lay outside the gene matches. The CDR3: CASSPRLAGGQETQYF. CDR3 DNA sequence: TGCGCCAGCAGCCCGAGACTAGCGGGAGGGCAAGAGACCCAGTACTTC. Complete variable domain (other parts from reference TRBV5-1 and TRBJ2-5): KAGVTQTPRYLIKTRGQQVTLSCSPISGHRSVSWYQQTPGQGLQFLFEYFSETQRNKGNFPGRFSGRQFSNSRSEMNVSTLELGDSALYLCASSPRLAGGQETQYFGPGTRLLVL.

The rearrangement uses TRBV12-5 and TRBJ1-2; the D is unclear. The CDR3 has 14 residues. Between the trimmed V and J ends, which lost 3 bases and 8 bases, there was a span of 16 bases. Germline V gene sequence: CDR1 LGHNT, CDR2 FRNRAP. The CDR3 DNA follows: TGTGCTAGTGGTTTCGGACCGGCGGATAAAGGCTACACCTTC. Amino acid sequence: CASGFGPADKGYTF.

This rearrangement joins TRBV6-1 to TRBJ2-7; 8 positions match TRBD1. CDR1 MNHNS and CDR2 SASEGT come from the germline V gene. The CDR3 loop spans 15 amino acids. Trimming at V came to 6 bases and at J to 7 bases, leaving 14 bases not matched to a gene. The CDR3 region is CASSQYRGALGEQYF. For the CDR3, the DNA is TGTGCCAGCAGCCAATACAGGGGGGCCTTGGGGGAGCAGTACTTC.

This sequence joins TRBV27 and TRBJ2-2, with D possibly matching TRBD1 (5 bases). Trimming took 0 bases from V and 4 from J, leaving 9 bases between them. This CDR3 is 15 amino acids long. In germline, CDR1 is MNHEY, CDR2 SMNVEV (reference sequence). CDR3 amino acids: CASSLSPGPTGELFF. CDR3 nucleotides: TGTGCCAGCAGTTTATCCCCAGGGCCCACCGGGGAGCTGTTTTTT.

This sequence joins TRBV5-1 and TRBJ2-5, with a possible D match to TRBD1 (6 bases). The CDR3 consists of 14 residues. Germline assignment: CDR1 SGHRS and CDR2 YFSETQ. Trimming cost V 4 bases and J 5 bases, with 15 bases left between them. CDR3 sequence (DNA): TGCGCCAGCAGCCGCGCAGGGGAGCCCGAGACCCAGTACTTC. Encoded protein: CASSRAGEPETQYF.

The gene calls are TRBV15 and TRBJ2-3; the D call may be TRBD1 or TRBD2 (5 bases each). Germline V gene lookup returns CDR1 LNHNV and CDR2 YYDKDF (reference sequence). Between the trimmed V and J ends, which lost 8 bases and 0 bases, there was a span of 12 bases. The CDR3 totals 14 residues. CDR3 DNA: TGTGCCACCGGGACCGCCGGTAGCACAGATACGCAGTATTTT. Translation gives CATGTAGSTDTQYF.

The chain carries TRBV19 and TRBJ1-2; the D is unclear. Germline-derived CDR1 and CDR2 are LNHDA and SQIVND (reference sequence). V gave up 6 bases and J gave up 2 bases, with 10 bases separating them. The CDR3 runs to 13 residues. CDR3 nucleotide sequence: TGTGCCAGTAGGGTTAGTGCGAACTATGGCTACACCTTC. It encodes CASRVSANYGYTF.

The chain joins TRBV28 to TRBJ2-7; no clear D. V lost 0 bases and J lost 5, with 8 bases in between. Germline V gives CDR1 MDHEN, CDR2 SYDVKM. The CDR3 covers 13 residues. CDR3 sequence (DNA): TGTGCCAGCAGTTTATGGTTGGTGAACGAGCAGTACTTC. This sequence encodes CASSLWLVNEQYF.

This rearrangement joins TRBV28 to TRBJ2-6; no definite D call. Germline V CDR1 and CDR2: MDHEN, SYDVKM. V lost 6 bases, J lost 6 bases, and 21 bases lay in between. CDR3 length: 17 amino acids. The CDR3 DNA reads TGTGCCAGCAGAAACCCGACACGCCTATCCTTGGCCAACGTCCTGACTTTC. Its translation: CASRNPTRLSLANVLTF.

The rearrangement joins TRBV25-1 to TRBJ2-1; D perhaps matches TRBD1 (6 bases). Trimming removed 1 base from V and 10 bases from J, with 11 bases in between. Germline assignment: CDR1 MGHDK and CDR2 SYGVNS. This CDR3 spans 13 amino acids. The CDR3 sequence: CASSESQGREQFF. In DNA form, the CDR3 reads TGTGCCAGCAGTGAATCCCAGGGGCGGGAGCAGTTCTTC.

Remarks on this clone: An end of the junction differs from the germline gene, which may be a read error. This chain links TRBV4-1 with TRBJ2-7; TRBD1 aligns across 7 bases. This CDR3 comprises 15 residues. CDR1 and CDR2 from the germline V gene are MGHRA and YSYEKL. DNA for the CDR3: TGCGCCAGCAGCCAAGATAGGGGGCGGAACTACGAGCAGCACTTC. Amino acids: CASSQDRGRNYEQHF.

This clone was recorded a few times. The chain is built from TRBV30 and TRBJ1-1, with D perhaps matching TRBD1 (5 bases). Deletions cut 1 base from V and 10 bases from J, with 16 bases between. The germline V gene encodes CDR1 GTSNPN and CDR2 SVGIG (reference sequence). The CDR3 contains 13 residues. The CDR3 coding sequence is TGTGCCTGGAGTGCCCCCGGCCGCGGGGGAGCTTTCTTT. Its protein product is CAWSAPGRGGAFF.

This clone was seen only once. The CDR3 loop is CASSPLGTRGTGELFF. CDR3 sequence (DNA): TGTGCCAGCTCACCCCTAGGAACCAGGGGAACCGGGGAGCTGTTTTTT. The chain combines TRBV18 with TRBJ2-2, with D maybe TRBD1 (6 bases). V was shortened by 3 bases and J by 5 bases, with 16 bases between the two germline ends. Germline-derived CDR1 and CDR2 are KGHSH and LQKENI. This CDR3 is 16 amino acids long.